The clone carrying this TCR beta chain was detected only once. This entry belongs to a study of blood T cell repertoires in COVID-19. With V trimmed by 8 bases and J by 3 bases, 9 bases remained unmatched. The length of the CDR3 is 14 residues. The germline V gene has CDR1 MNHEY and CDR2 SVGAGI. Sequencing used immunoSEQ multiplex PCR; TCRdb keeps in-frame clones, though not all of them. Counted here are 100,000 to 150,000 clones, around four fifths occurring once; the ten biggest clones make up 5.5% to 6%. This receptor was taken from a man at least 80 years old with active or convalescent COVID-19. V is TRBV6-5 and J is TRBJ2-7; 8 nucleotides line up with TRBD2. The specimen sequenced was peripheral blood. The CDR3 protein is CASDEAGADYEQYF. CDR3 in DNA: TGTGCCAGCGACGAAGCGGGGGCCGACTACGAGCAGTACTTC.